A single sample gave rise to the 31 T cell receptor beta chains below, sequenced in a study of CD8+ T cells in alopecia areata. Investigators isolated RNA and reverse transcribed it into cDNA to act as the sequencing template. TCRdb keeps only in-frame clones here, not all; method: immunoSEQ multiplex PCR. In total the sample includes over 100,000 clones, none of them seen once. Sequencing was done on a sample of lesional skin. The source is a C3H/HeJ mouse with alopecia areata. MHC haplotype: H2-k.

Points on this clone: Gene and germline names: mouse. The CDR3 end is not reached by the read, which stops 4 residues before it; the germline J gene fills it in. The chain is built from TRBV12-2 and TRBJ1-1, with D possibly being TRBD1 (6 bases). This CDR3 has 14 amino acids. From germline, CDR1 is SGHLS and CDR2 HYDKME. The CDR3 here is CASSLDGGAREVFF. The sequenced CDR3 bases are TGTGCCAGCTCTCTCGATGGGGGGGCGCGA.

In this sample, this clone turned up a few times. The gene names here belong to mouse. The CDR3 extends 4 residues past the end of the read, so its final part is completed from the germline J gene. The rearrangement joins TRBV1 to TRBJ1-4, with D possibly TRBD1 on 5 matching bases. CDR1 is NSQYPW and CDR2 is LRSPGD in the germline V gene (reference sequence). V shed 3 bases and J shed 6 bases, with 8 bases lying between them. The CDR3 runs to 13 residues. CDR3 bases read: TGCACCTGCAGTGCCAGGGTCGACGAA. Amino acids: CTCSARVDE. The entire CDR3 protein reads CTCSARVDERLFF.

In regard to this clone: Germline and genes: mouse. The sequence runs out 4 residues before the end of the CDR3; the remainder is reconstructed from the germline J gene. The rearrangement uses TRBV13-3 and TRBJ1-1; D may be TRBD1 (5 bases). The CDR3 spans 14 residues. Deletions cut 1 base from V and 1 base from J, with 8 bases between. Germline V gene lookup returns CDR1 NNHDY and CDR2 SYVADS. CDR3 sequence reads: CASSDLDRNTEVFF. The sequenced CDR3 bases are TGTGCCAGCAGTGATCTCGACAGAAACACA.

This clone showed up many times. Gene names are mouse gene names. The missing CDR3 end, 4 residues past where the read stops, is filled in from the germline J gene. The V and J genes are TRBV1 and TRBJ2-1, with 10 bases matching TRBD1. J was trimmed by 4 bases and V by 0 bases; bases with no gene match: 3. The CDR3 has 16 amino acids. The germline CDR1 and CDR2 sequences are NSQYPW and LRSPGD (reference sequence). The sequenced part of the CDR3 DNA is TGCACCTGCAGTGCAGATTGGGGACAGGGGTATGCT. The encoded protein is CTCSADWGQGYA. The entire CDR3 protein is CTCSADWGQGYAEQFF.

As to this clone: Mouse names are used for the genes. The DNA ends 4 residues before the CDR3 does, and the rest of the CDR3 is filled in from the germline J gene. The chain joins TRBV1 to TRBJ1-4; 7 bases line up with TRBD1. This CDR3 is 14 amino acids long. CDR1 is NSQYPW, CDR2 LRSPGD, per germline (reference sequence). The part of the CDR3 DNA that was read is TGCACCTGCAGTGCAGATGGGGACAGCGAA. Residues: CTCSADGDSE. The CDR3 in full is CTCSADGDSERLFF.

This clone was found a few times. All gene names here are mouse names. The missing CDR3 end, 4 residues past where the read stops, is filled in from the germline J gene. This chain connects TRBV16 to TRBJ2-1, with 9 bases lining up with TRBD1. Germline assignment: CDR1 SGHSA and CDR2 FRNQAP. CDR3 length: 17 residues. With 1 base clipped from V and 1 base from J, the junction kept 5 bases outside the gene matches. The DNA read from the CDR3 is TGTGCAAGCAGCTTAGGTACAGGGGGCGAGAACTATGCT. Translated: CASSLGTGGENYA. The whole CDR3 is CASSLGTGGENYAEQFF.

Details on this clone: TCRdb gives a protein that differs at residue 14 from what the DNA encodes, so the protein here is translated from the DNA. The genes and germline here are from mouse. The read ends 3 residues shy of where the CDR3 ends; the end is completed using the germline J gene. This chain connects TRBV19 to TRBJ1-3; 11 positions match TRBD1. Looked up from germline, CDR1 is FNHDT and CDR2 is SITEND (reference sequence). The CDR3 totals 17 residues. J was trimmed by 1 base and V by 2 bases; bases with no gene match: 5. The CDR3 bases that were read are TGTGCCAGCAGTATCTCGGGGACAGGGGGATCTGGAAATACG. Translation: CASSISGTGGSGNT. The complete CDR3 sequence is CASSISGTGGSGNTLYF.

For this clone: Gene names are the mouse ones. Coverage ceases 4 residues before the CDR3 finishes, and the germline J gene fills in the end. The chain employs TRBV13-3 and TRBJ1-4; 7 positions match TRBD1. Losses at the gene ends were 0 bases for V and 2 bases for J; bases not matched to a gene: 4. Germline-derived CDR1 and CDR2 are NNHDY and SYVADS. The CDR3 spans 16 residues. CDR3: CASSDAGTASNERLFF. The DNA read from the CDR3 is TGTGCCAGCAGTGATGCCGGGACAGCATCCAACGAA.

This clone turned up a few times. The listed genes are named as in mouse. The read terminates 4 residues before the CDR3 end, so the remaining end is supplied by the germline J gene. This chain joins TRBV17 and TRBJ1-1, with TRBD1 matching over 7 bases. V dropped 5 bases and J dropped 0; count of bases not matched to a gene: 6. Germline CDR1 and CDR2: MNHDT and YYDKIL. This CDR3 contains 15 residues. This CDR3 reads CASSGGTDANTEVFF. The sequenced part of the CDR3 DNA is TGTGCTAGCAGTGGTGGGACAGATGCAAACACA.

There are a few counts of this clone. Gene names and germline refer to mouse. Incomplete CDR3 DNA: TGTGCCAGCAGTATACCGGGACAGGGGGATTAT. Its protein is CASSIPGQGDY. Given in full, the CDR3 is CASSIPGQGDYEQYF. The chain joins TRBV13-3 to TRBJ2-7; 11 nucleotides match TRBD1. The CDR3 end falls 4 residues outside the read, so it is completed with the germline J gene. CDR3 length: 15 amino acids. Germline lookup yields CDR1 NNHDY and CDR2 SYVADS.

This clone was detected only a few times. Gene names refer to mouse genes. The sequenced fragment ends 4 residues before the CDR3 boundary, so the rest is inferred from the germline J gene. The J gene is TRBJ2-3, the V gene TRBV1, with 9 bases aligning to TRBD2. This CDR3 spans 15 amino acids. V was clipped by 3 bases and J by 2 bases; unmatched bases: 3. CDR1 is NSQYPW, CDR2 LRSPGD, per germline (reference sequence). CDR3 DNA (partial): TGCACCTGCAGTGCCCACTGGGGGGTTGCAGAA. Encoded protein: CTCSAHWGVAE. The full CDR3 is CTCSAHWGVAETLYF. Variable domain in full (rest from reference TRBV1 and TRBJ2-3): VTLLEQNPRWRLVPRGQAVNLRCILKNSQYPWMSWYQQDLQKQLQWLFTLRSPGDKEVKSLPGADYLATRVTDTELRLQVANMSQGRTLYCTCSAHWGVAETLYFGSGTRLTVL.

This clone was seen a few times. Gene names and germline refer to mouse. The read finishes 4 residues shy of the CDR3 end, and the germline J gene is used to complete it. The chain uses TRBV1 and TRBJ1-2; D perhaps matches TRBD1 (6 bases). Germline CDR1 reads NSQYPW; CDR2 reads LRSPGD (reference sequence). The length of the CDR3 is 15 residues. The sequenced CDR3 bases are TGCACCTGCAGTGCAAGGGACTGGGGGGGCGAC. Its protein is CTCSARDWGGD. In full, the CDR3 is CTCSARDWGGDDYTF.

In the case of this clone: The gene names here belong to mouse. The read terminates 4 residues ahead of where the CDR3 ends, so the germline J gene completes it. The chain couples TRBV31 to TRBJ2-1; 7 bases map to TRBD2. This CDR3 region has 14 residues. Germline V gene lookup returns CDR1 GKSSPN and CDR2 SITVG. The ends lost 1 base at V and 3 bases at J; junction bases unmatched: 3. This CDR3 is CAWSPNWGYAEQFF. CDR3 bases read: TGTGCCTGGAGTCCTAACTGGGGCTATGCT.

This clone was observed at least ten times. Mouse gene names and germline throughout. The observed sequence ends 4 residues before the CDR3 terminus, with the missing tail filled in from the germline J gene. The V call is TRBV13-3, the J call TRBJ2-1, with a possible D match to TRBD2 (6 bases). CDR1 and CDR2 (germline): NNHDY, SYVADS. V lost 6 bases and J lost 0, with 10 bases in between. The CDR3 spans 14 residues. The CDR3 region is CASNNWDNYAEQFF. Incomplete CDR3 DNA: TGTGCCAGCAACAACTGGGATAACTATGCT.

Notes on this clone: Gene names follow the mouse nomenclature. Read data end 4 residues before the CDR3 end; the end is taken from the germline J gene. The rearrangement uses TRBV19 and TRBJ2-2, with TRBD1 as a possible D gene (6 bases). The CDR3 spans 14 residues. Germline loops: CDR1 FNHDT, CDR2 SITEND (reference sequence). Trimming removed 1 base from V and 4 bases from J, with 8 bases in between. CDR3 in amino acids: CASSIRGFTGQLYF. The part of the CDR3 DNA that was read is TGTGCCAGCAGTATAAGGGGGTTCACCGGG. Full variable domain (outside the CDR3, taken from reference TRBV19 and TRBJ2-2): GGIITQTPKFLIGQEGQKLTLKCQQNFNHDTMYWYRQDSGKGLRLIYYSITENDLQKGDLSEGYDASREKKSSFSLTVTSAQKNEMAVFLCASSIRGFTGQLYFGEGSKLTVL.

With regard to this clone: TCRdb and the translated DNA give different amino acids at residue 12; the protein presented here is the one translated from the DNA. Mouse gene names and germline throughout. The observed sequence ends 3 residues before the CDR3 terminus, with the missing tail filled in from the germline J gene. The chain combines TRBV13-3 with TRBJ1-3; maybe TRBD1 (6 bases). The CDR3 length is 15 residues. Germline lookup yields CDR1 NNHDY and CDR2 SYVADS. Trimming left V 0 bases short and J 2 bases short, with 9 bases between. The covered CDR3 bases are TGTGCCAGCAGTGATGTGGGGGGGCCTGGAAATACG. It codes for CASSDVGGPGNT. In full, the CDR3 is CASSDVGGPGNTLYF.

This clone was observed a few times. The genes are named according to mouse. The chain's CDR3 is CASSPSTGSSYEQYF. Partial CDR3 DNA: TGTGCCAGCAGTCCTTCCACAGGGAGCTCCTAT. The V call is TRBV13-3, the J call TRBJ2-7; D perhaps matches TRBD1 (6 bases). The sequence runs out 4 residues before the end of the CDR3; the remainder is reconstructed from the germline J gene. CDR1 is NNHDY and CDR2 is SYVADS in the germline V gene. CDR3 length: 15 amino acids. The V end lost 4 bases, the J end lost 0 bases, and 14 bases lay between the germline ends.

Remarks on this clone: Gene names refer to mouse genes. Sequencing ends 4 residues short of the CDR3 end; the germline J gene provides the rest. The chain joins TRBV13-3 to TRBJ1-2; no definite D call. Germline CDR1 is NNHDY and CDR2 is SYVADS. This CDR3 contains 11 residues. CDR3 DNA, as far as it was read: TGTGCCAGCGGATGGGGTGCC. It yields the protein CASGWGA. The complete CDR3 protein is CASGWGADYTF.

The table lists this clone with a few counts. Germline and genes here are mouse. CDR3 region: CASSGQTQDTQYF. The covered CDR3 bases are TGTGCCAGCAGTGGACAGACCCAAGAC. The J gene is TRBJ2-5, the V gene TRBV19; possibly TRBD1 for D (6 bases). Read coverage stops 4 residues before the CDR3 terminus; the germline J gene supplies the remainder. Germline CDR1 reads FNHDT; CDR2 reads SITEND (reference sequence). The CDR3 length is 13 residues. The V end was cut by 4 bases, the J end by 2 bases, with 8 bases between.

Turning to this clone: Gene names and germline refer to mouse. The read finishes 4 residues shy of the CDR3 end, and the germline J gene is used to complete it. This chain joins TRBV13-2 and TRBJ2-1, with 7 bases aligning to TRBD2. J lost 3 bases, V lost 3 bases, and 3 bases had no gene match. The CDR3 loop spans 14 amino acids. CDR1 and CDR2 from the germline V gene are NNHNN and SYGAGS (reference sequence). The CDR3 spells CASGGLGLYAEQFF. The DNA read from the CDR3 is TGTGCCAGCGGTGGACTGGGCCTCTATGCT.

This clone has a handful of counts. Gene names follow the mouse nomenclature. The sequenced fragment ends 4 residues before the CDR3 boundary, so the rest is inferred from the germline J gene. The chain carries TRBV14 and TRBJ1-2; weak D call: TRBD1 (6 bases). Looked up from germline, CDR1 is SGHDT and CDR2 is FRDEAV. V was clipped by 0 bases and J by 4 bases, with 10 bases between them. The CDR3 has 14 residues. The CDR3 spells CASSFSTGISDYTF. CDR3 DNA, as far as it was read: TGTGCCAGCAGTTTCTCCACAGGGATCTCC.

In regard to this clone: Mouse germline and gene names are used. The read ends 4 residues shy of where the CDR3 ends; the end is completed using the germline J gene. The chain uses TRBV13-3 and TRBJ1-2, with 10 bases lining up with TRBD1. This CDR3 has 15 amino acids. The J segment lost 3 bases and the V segment lost 4 bases, leaving 6 bases of the junction unmatched. Germline V gives CDR1 NNHDY, CDR2 SYVADS. The chain's CDR3 is CASSPGQGTDSDYTF. The sequenced part of the CDR3 DNA is TGTGCCAGCAGTCCGGGACAGGGGACGGACTCC.

A few counts support this clone. Gene names and germline refer to mouse. Read coverage stops 4 residues before the CDR3 terminus; the germline J gene supplies the remainder. The V gene is TRBV13-1, the J gene TRBJ2-3, with TRBD1 matching 12 bases. The germline V gene encodes CDR1 NSHNY and CDR2 SYGAGN. This CDR3 comprises 14 residues. The CDR3 loop is CASRGTGGLETLYF. The DNA read from the CDR3 is TGTGCCAGCAGAGGGACAGGGGGCTTAGAA.

Concerning this clone: The germline and genes are mouse ones. The sequence runs out 4 residues before the end of the CDR3; the remainder is reconstructed from the germline J gene. The chain recombines TRBV13-3 with TRBJ1-4; 7 positions match TRBD1. Per germline, CDR1 NNHDY and CDR2 SYVADS. The length of the CDR3 is 16 residues. Trimming at V came to 0 bases and at J to 4 bases, leaving 6 bases not matched to a gene. The CDR3: CASSDGGTENNERLFF. The DNA read from the CDR3 is TGTGCCAGCAGTGATGGAGGGACAGAGAACAACGAA. Filled out from reference TRBV13-3 and TRBJ1-4, the complete variable domain reads EAAVTQSPRSKVAVTGGKVTLSCHQTNNHDYMYWYRQDTGHGLRLIHYSYVADSTEKGDIPDGYKASRPSQENFSLILELASLSQTAVYFCASSDGGTENNERLFFGHGTKLSVL.

This clone was seen only a few times. Gene names follow the mouse nomenclature. The CDR3 reads CASGDVGLGGSYEQYF. The part of the CDR3 DNA that was read is TGTGCCAGCGGTGATGTGGGACTGGGGGGGTCCTAT. V gene TRBV13-2 combines with J gene TRBJ2-7; 13 bases line up with TRBD2. The read ends 4 residues before the CDR3 terminus; that terminus is restored from the germline J gene. Trimming removed 0 bases from V and 1 base from J; junction bases left unmatched: 1. This CDR3 is 16 amino acids long. CDR1 is NNHNN and CDR2 is SYGAGS in the germline V gene (reference sequence).

Many counts were recorded for this clone. The gene names here belong to mouse. The covered CDR3 bases are TGTGCCAGCATGGGGGACTGGGGGCATGCT. This encodes CASMGDWGHA. The full-length CDR3 reads as CASMGDWGHAEQFF. V is TRBV13-3 and J is TRBJ2-1; 11 bases line up with TRBD2. From the germline J gene comes the end of the CDR3, since the read stops 4 residues before it. The V and J ends lost 6 bases and 5 bases, in that order; junction bases with no gene match: 4. This CDR3 spans 14 amino acids. Per germline, CDR1 NNHDY and CDR2 SYVADS.

This clone was observed at least ten times. Germline and genes here are mouse. With the read ending 4 residues before the CDR3 end, the germline J gene is used to fill in that end. The gene calls are TRBV1 and TRBJ1-4; tentatively, D is TRBD1 (5 bases). Germline V gives CDR1 NSQYPW, CDR2 LRSPGD (reference sequence). This CDR3 spans 15 amino acids. The V end was cut by 4 bases, the J end by 0 bases, with 9 bases between. The CDR3 sequence is CTCSGTKISNERLFF. Incomplete CDR3 DNA: TGCACCTGCAGTGGGACAAAAATTTCCAACGAA.

As regards this clone: Genes and germline come from the mouse. The sequenced fragment ends 4 residues before the CDR3 boundary, so the rest is inferred from the germline J gene. V usage is TRBV1 and J usage is TRBJ1-4; 12 bases agree with TRBD1. This CDR3 has 19 amino acids. CDR1 is NSQYPW and CDR2 is LRSPGD in the germline V gene (reference sequence). The trim removed 1 base at V and 0 bases at J, leaving 6 bases unmatched. The CDR3 sequence: CTCSAGGTGGSFSNERLFF. Incomplete CDR3 DNA: TGCACCTGCAGTGCAGGGGGGACAGGGGGCTCTTTTTCCAACGAA. Combining the CDR3 with reference TRBV1 and TRBJ1-4 gives the whole variable domain VTLLEQNPRWRLVPRGQAVNLRCILKNSQYPWMSWYQQDLQKQLQWLFTLRSPGDKEVKSLPGADYLATRVTDTELRLQVANMSQGRTLYCTCSAGGTGGSFSNERLFFGHGTKLSVL.

For this clone: Mouse gene names apply. The CDR3 goes on 4 residues after the read ends, and that part is filled in from the germline J gene. The V gene is TRBV13-3, the J gene TRBJ2-7, with 10 bases that match TRBD2. The germline V gene has CDR1 NNHDY and CDR2 SYVADS. The ends lost 1 base at V and 0 bases at J; junction bases unmatched: 4. The CDR3 length is 16 residues. CDR3 DNA (partial): TGTGCCAGCAGTGATCCGGGACTGGGGCTCTCCTAT. Residues: CASSDPGLGLSY. The entire CDR3 protein is CASSDPGLGLSYEQYF.

On this clone itself: Gene names follow the mouse nomenclature. Sequencing ends 4 residues short of the CDR3 end; the germline J gene provides the rest. The chain recombines TRBV13-3 with TRBJ1-1; tentatively, D is TRBD1 (5 bases). The ends were cut back, 0 bases at V and 4 bases at J, with 13 bases in the middle. This CDR3 is 15 amino acids long. Germline V gives CDR1 NNHDY, CDR2 SYVADS. CDR3 loop: CASSDARTIVTEVFF. CDR3 bases read: TGTGCCAGCAGTGATGCTAGGACAATAGTCACA.

This clone was counted at least ten times. The gene symbols are mouse symbols. Read sequence stops 4 residues before the CDR3 end, and the germline J gene provides the missing end. V usage is TRBV13-3 and J usage is TRBJ2-1, with D possibly TRBD1 on 7 matching bases. CDR3 length: 12 amino acids. V was clipped by 6 bases and J by 6 bases, with 10 bases between them. Germline V gene sequence: CDR1 NNHDY, CDR2 SYVADS. The chain's CDR3 is CASKGAGAEQFF. CDR3 DNA, as far as it was read: TGTGCCAGCAAGGGGGCTGGTGCT.